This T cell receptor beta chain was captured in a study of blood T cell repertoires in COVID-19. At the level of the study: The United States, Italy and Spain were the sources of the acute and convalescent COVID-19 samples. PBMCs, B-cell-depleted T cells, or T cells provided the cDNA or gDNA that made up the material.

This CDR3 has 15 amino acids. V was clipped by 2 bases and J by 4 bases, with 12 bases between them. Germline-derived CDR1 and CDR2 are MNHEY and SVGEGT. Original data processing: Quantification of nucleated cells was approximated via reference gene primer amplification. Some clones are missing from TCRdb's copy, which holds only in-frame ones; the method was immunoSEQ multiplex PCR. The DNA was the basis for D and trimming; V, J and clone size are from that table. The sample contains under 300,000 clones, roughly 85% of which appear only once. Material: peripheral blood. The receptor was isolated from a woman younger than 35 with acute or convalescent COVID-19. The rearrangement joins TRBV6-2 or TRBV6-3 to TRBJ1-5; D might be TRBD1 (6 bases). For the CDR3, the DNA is TGTGCCAGCAGTTACCGGGGGGGCTTTAATCAGCCCCAGCATTTT. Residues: CASSYRGGFNQPQHF.